What follows are 11 T cell receptor beta chains derived from one specimen sequenced in a study of CD4 T cells in relation to SARS-CoV-2 and coronaviruses. This table comes from immunoSEQ multiplex PCR, and its TCRdb copy is limited to in-frame clones, with some not included. The sample has about 59,000 clones; 70% to 90% are singletons. CD4+ T cells from unexposed donors were obtained before the COVID-19 pandemic (2011-2018). The specimen sequenced was memory CD4+ T cells from PBMCs. These receptors were obtained from a human donor in good health.

The V gene is TRBV18, the J gene TRBJ2-5; the D is unclear. V dropped 3 bases and J dropped 5 bases, with 16 bases sitting between them. Germline V gives CDR1 KGHSH, CDR2 LQKENI. The CDR3 totals 15 residues. The DNA of the CDR3 is TGTGCCAGCTCACCCACGTTGGTGAATGGGGAGACCCAGTACTTC. Translated, it gives CASSPTLVNGETQYF. Filled out from reference TRBV18 and TRBJ2-5, the complete variable domain reads NAGVMQNPRHLVRRRGQEARLRCSPMKGHSHVYWYRQLPEEGLKFMVYLQKENIIDESGMPKERFSAEFPKEGPSILRIQQVVRGDSAAYFCASSPTLVNGETQYFGPGTRLLVL.

The chain has TRBV27 and TRBJ1-1, with D perhaps matching TRBD1 (5 bases). In germline, CDR1 is MNHEY, CDR2 SMNVEV (reference sequence). The CDR3 extends over 14 amino acids. Deletions cut 1 base from V and 4 bases from J, with 10 bases between. The CDR3 here is CASSLFGGGTEAFF. As DNA, the CDR3 is TGTGCCAGCAGTTTATTTGGGGGAGGCACTGAAGCTTTCTTT.

V is TRBV10-3 and J is TRBJ2-3; D is uncertain. The CDR3 length is 14 residues. Germline V lookup: CDR1 ENHRY, CDR2 SYGVKD. Trimming removed 2 bases from V and 0 bases from J, with 6 bases in between. The DNA for the CDR3 is TGTGCCATCAGTGAGCCTAGGAGCACAGATACGCAGTATTTT. It is translated as CAISEPRSTDTQYF.

In its sample, this clone was seen once. The rearrangement joins TRBV24-1 to TRBJ2-3; the D gene is possibly TRBD2 (5 bases). The V and J ends lost 4 bases and 1 base respectively, with 11 bases between them. CDR3 length: 15 residues. Germline V gene data show CDR1 as KGHDR and CDR2 as SFDVKD. The CDR3 loop is CATSEPTRGTDTQYF. DNA of the CDR3: TGTGCCACCAGTGAACCAACTAGGGGCACAGATACGCAGTATTTT.

This chain's CDR3 is CASSPDTVGTQYF. DNA of the CDR3: TGTGCCAGCTCACCCGATACGGTTGGGACCCAGTACTTC. V usage is TRBV18 and J usage is TRBJ2-5, with D hard to call. The V end was cut by 3 bases, the J end by 7 bases, with 12 bases between. The CDR3 is 13 amino acids. Per germline, CDR1 KGHSH and CDR2 LQKENI.

CDR3 region: CASSLRQGTYEQYF. DNA for the CDR3: TGTGCCAGCAGTCTCCGACAGGGGACCTACGAGCAGTACTTC. The rearrangement joins TRBV28 to TRBJ2-7; 8 nucleotides line up with TRBD1. Germline lookup yields CDR1 MDHEN and CDR2 SYDVKM. CDR3 length equals 14 residues. V dropped 5 bases and J dropped 2; count of bases not matched to a gene: 5.

Written as DNA, the CDR3 is TGTGCCTGGAGTGTAGGAAATTTTTGGGACAGGAGCCTGAACACTGAAGCTTTCTTT. Protein: CAWSVGNFWDRSLNTEAFF. The V gene is TRBV30, the J gene TRBJ1-1; 8 bases map to TRBD1. The CDR3 sequence is 19 residues long. The V gene's germline CDR1 is GTSNPN and CDR2 SVGIG (reference sequence). The J segment lost 0 bases and the V segment lost 0 bases, leaving 15 bases of the junction unmatched.

This clone was recorded once. This sequence joins TRBV7-7 and TRBJ2-1, with D possibly matching TRBD2 (5 bases). V was pared by 1 base and J by 10 bases, with 11 bases between. This CDR3 comprises 13 residues. Germline V gene sequence: CDR1 SSHAT, CDR2 FNYEAQ (reference sequence). The CDR3 loop reads CASSLGPTREQFF. The CDR3 DNA sequence: TGTGCCAGCAGCTTAGGGCCCACTAGAGAGCAGTTCTTC.

This chain uses TRBV6-5 with TRBJ1-5, with 8 bases fitting TRBD1. The germline CDR1 and CDR2 sequences are MNHEY and SVGAGI. J lost 6 bases, V lost 6 bases, and 7 bases had no gene match. The CDR3 has 14 residues. This CDR3 reads CASSLDRGSQPQHF. The CDR3 coding sequence is TGTGCCAGCAGCCTTGACAGGGGAAGTCAGCCCCAGCATTTT.

This rearrangement joins TRBV19 to TRBJ2-1; D may correspond to TRBD1 or TRBD2 (6 bases each). V was trimmed by 3 bases and J by 8 bases, leaving 17 bases between them. Germline V gene data show CDR1 as LNHDA and CDR2 as SQIVND (reference sequence). CDR3 length: 15 residues. The CDR3 DNA follows: TGTGCCAGTAGTATTGGAGGGGGAGGTGTTTATGAGCAGTTCTTC. It yields the protein CASSIGGGGVYEQFF.

The chain carries TRBV20-1 and TRBJ1-1, with 9 bases fitting TRBD1. This CDR3 is 16 amino acids long. Germline CDR1 DFQATT, CDR2 SNEGSKA (reference sequence). The trim removed 3 bases at V and 5 bases at J, leaving 13 bases unmatched. The CDR3, as DNA: TGCAGTGCTAGTCCCGGGACAGGGCCGGGATCTACTGAAGCTTTCTTT. Translation gives CSASPGTGPGSTEAFF.